The source of this T cell receptor (beta chain) is a study of identical twins. TCRdb itself ran the 5' RACE reads through MiXCR, one entry per CDR3 protein. The table has around 480,000 distinct CDR3 sequences, about 13% seen once. Only a few counts were recorded for this clonotype. Healthy Caucasians provided all donations. The sample was also linked to a second study, of yellow fever vaccine responses in identical twins.

This receptor was obtained from a woman aged 18-35 years in good health. Sample: CD4+ T cells sorted from blood.

For the CDR3, the DNA is TGCGCCAGCAGCTTGACAGGCGGGGGTCCAATACCCCTCCACTTT. Protein product: CASSLTGGGPIPLHF. V usage is TRBV5-1 and J usage is TRBJ1-6, with D perhaps matching TRBD1 (5 bases). The germline gives CDR1 SGHRS, CDR2 YFSETQ. Trimming removed 1 base at V and 12 bases at J, with 17 bases between. This CDR3 is 15 amino acids long.